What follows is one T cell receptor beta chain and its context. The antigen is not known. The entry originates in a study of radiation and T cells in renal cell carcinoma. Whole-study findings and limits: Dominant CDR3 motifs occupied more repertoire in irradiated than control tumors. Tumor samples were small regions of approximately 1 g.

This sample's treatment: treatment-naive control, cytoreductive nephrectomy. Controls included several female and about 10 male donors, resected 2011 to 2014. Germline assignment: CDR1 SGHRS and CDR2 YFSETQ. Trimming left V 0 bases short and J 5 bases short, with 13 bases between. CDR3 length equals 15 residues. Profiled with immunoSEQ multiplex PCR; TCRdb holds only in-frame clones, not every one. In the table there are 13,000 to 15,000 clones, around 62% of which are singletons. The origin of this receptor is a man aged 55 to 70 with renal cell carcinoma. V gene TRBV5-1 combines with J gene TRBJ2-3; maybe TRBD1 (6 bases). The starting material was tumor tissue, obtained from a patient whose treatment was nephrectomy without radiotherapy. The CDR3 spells CASSLEDRNLDTQYF. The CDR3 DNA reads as TGCGCCAGCAGCTTGGAGGACAGAAACCTAGATACGCAGTATTTT. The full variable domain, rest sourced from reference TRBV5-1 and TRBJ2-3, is KAGVTQTPRYLIKTRGQQVTLSCSPISGHRSVSWYQQTPGQGLQFLFEYFSETQRNKGNFPGRFSGRQFSNSRSEMNVSTLELGDSALYLCASSLEDRNLDTQYFGPGTRLTVL.